The clone carrying this TCR beta chain was seen only once. The antigen is undetermined. Germline lookup yields CDR1 MDHEN and CDR2 SYDVKM. The CDR3 runs to 15 residues. V lost 5 bases and J lost 3, with 17 bases in between. This sample was taken from a study of T cells in localized non-small cell lung cancer. General study results and limits: Median detection of top 100 tumor clones in adjacent lung was 55 to 60 clones.

Sequencing was performed with immunoSEQ multiplex PCR; in TCRdb, only in-frame clones are kept and a portion is missing. The sample holds 20,000 to 25,000 clones, roughly 80% seen once. The V call is TRBV28, the J call TRBJ2-7; possibly TRBD2 for D (6 bases). This TCR came from a man between 40 and 70 years old with stage I lung adenocarcinoma. Here the sequenced sample was peripheral blood, taken before any cancer treatment. CDR3: CASSLTGVRNYEQYF. CDR3 coding DNA: TGTGCCAGCAGTCTGACGGGGGTCAGGAACTACGAGCAGTACTTC.